These 20 T cell receptor beta chains came from one sample sequenced in a study of T cell repertoires in cytomegalovirus infection. TCRdb recomputed calls from the reads with MiXCR, one row per CDR3 protein. The data hold roughly 350,000 distinct CDR3 sequences, with 34% observed a single time. These receptors' antigens are unknown. Here the sequenced sample was cultured PBMCs, taken from culture after CMV antigen stimulation. These receptors originate from a human donor in good health (CMV status not recorded). Some clones in this sample may be carry-over from other donors' samples.

The chain is built from TRBV6-5 and TRBJ1-4; no definite D call. The CDR3 is made up of 16 amino acids. Deletions cut 1 base from V and 0 bases from J, with 9 bases between. Looked up from germline, CDR1 is MNHEY and CDR2 is SVGAGI. The CDR3 region is CASSYLTGATNEKLFF. CDR3 nucleotide sequence: TGTGCCAGCAGTTACTTAACGGGTGCAACTAATGAAAAACTGTTTTTT.

This clonotype was picked up a small number of times. V and J are TRBV24-1 and TRBJ2-7; perhaps D is TRBD1 or TRBD2 (5 bases each). The CDR3 totals 14 residues. Between the trimmed V and J ends, which lost 4 bases and 4 bases, there was a span of 13 bases. CDR1 KGHDR and CDR2 SFDVKD come from the germline V gene. The CDR3 bases are TGTGCCACCAGTGAGTCCGGGACCAGTTACGAGCAGTACTTC. Amino acid sequence: CATSESGTSYEQYF.

This clonotype was recorded many times. The chain combines TRBV6-5 with TRBJ1-5; unclear D gene. This CDR3 spans 16 amino acids. V lost 5 bases to trimming and J lost 2 bases, with 16 bases between them. Germline CDR1 is MNHEY and CDR2 is SVGAGI. The CDR3 is CASSPNNPGRNQPQHF. The CDR3 DNA sequence: TGTGCCAGCAGTCCCAACAACCCCGGCCGCAATCAGCCCCAGCATTTT.

The J gene is TRBJ1-1, the V gene TRBV12-3 or TRBV12-4, with 8 bases that match TRBD1. The CDR3 runs to 15 residues. V trimming: 5 bases; J trimming: 1 base; junction bases outside the gene matches: 6. CDR3 region: CASSAQGARNTEAFF. CDR3 DNA sequence: TGTGCCAGCAGTGCTCAGGGGGCGCGGAACACTGAAGCTTTCTTT.

This clonotype has ten or more counts. CDR3 loop: CASRRTGPGNTIYF. DNA for the CDR3: TGTGCCAGCAGACGGACAGGTCCTGGAAACACCATATATTTT. The chain joins TRBV7-9 to TRBJ1-3; 7 bases align to TRBD1. The CDR3 totals 14 residues. Trimming took 6 bases from V and 2 from J; bases not matched to a gene: 4. Germline CDR1 reads SEHNR; CDR2 reads FQNEAQ (reference sequence).

This clonotype came up a few times. The chain recombines TRBV4-1 with TRBJ1-1; possibly TRBD1 for D (5 bases). V shed 1 base and J shed 4 bases, with 10 bases lying between them. The CDR3 consists of 14 residues. Per germline, CDR1 MGHRA and CDR2 YSYEKL. CDR3 residues: CASSQGREGTEAFF. The DNA of the CDR3 is TGCGCCAGCAGCCAAGGCAGGGAGGGCACTGAAGCTTTCTTT.

The chain is built from TRBV6-2 or TRBV6-3 and TRBJ2-2; 10 bases are shared with TRBD2. CDR1 is MNHEY and CDR2 is SVGEGT in the germline V gene. The CDR3 totals 15 residues. The V and J ends lost 6 bases and 3 bases, in that order; junction bases with no gene match: 4. This CDR3 reads CASSRTSGDTGELFF. As DNA, the CDR3 is TGTGCCAGCAGCCGGACTAGCGGAGACACCGGGGAGCTGTTTTTT.

In its sample, this clonotype was seen a few times. V is TRBV6-2 or TRBV6-3 and J is TRBJ1-5, with 7 nucleotides matching TRBD1. Germline lookup yields CDR1 MNHEY and CDR2 SVGEGT. Trimming took 7 bases from V and 3 from J; bases not matched to a gene: 6. The CDR3 length is 14 residues. The DNA for the CDR3 is TGTGCCAGCACCCGGGGACAGCTCAATCAGCCCCAGCATTTT. Its translation: CASTRGQLNQPQHF.

This chain joins TRBV20-1 and TRBJ2-1; 10 positions match TRBD2. The germline V gene encodes CDR1 DFQATT and CDR2 SNEGSKA (reference sequence). With V trimmed by 8 bases and J by 6 bases, 7 bases remained unmatched. CDR3 size: 13 residues. CDR3 DNA sequence: TGCAGTCTTCTAGCGGGAGAGATCAATGAGCAGTTCTTC. Translated, it gives CSLLAGEINEQFF.

The CDR3: CASSLVRLPNEQFF. The CDR3 DNA reads as TGTGCCAGCAGCTTAGTTCGACTGCCCAATGAGCAGTTCTTC. This rearrangement joins TRBV11-3 to TRBJ2-1, with D unresolved. V was shortened by 1 base and J by 6 bases, with 10 bases between the two germline ends. The CDR3 is 14 amino acids. Germline CDR1 is SGHNT and CDR2 is YENEEA. The full variable domain, rest sourced from reference TRBV11-3 and TRBJ2-1, is EAGVVQSPRYKIIEKKQPVAFWCNPISGHNTLYWYLQNLGQGPELLIRYENEEAVDDSQLPKDRFSAERLKGVDSTLKIQPAELGDSAVYLCASSLVRLPNEQFFGPGTRLTVL.

This clonotype was counted many times. The V call is TRBV7-2, the J call TRBJ2-7; TRBD1 aligns across 11 bases. The junction had 8 bases not matched to a gene; V was cut back by 5 bases and J by 5 bases. The germline V gene has CDR1 SGHTA and CDR2 FQGNSA. The CDR3 covers 15 residues. The CDR3 sequence: CASSIRDRGDHEQYF. CDR3 DNA sequence: TGTGCCAGCAGCATCCGGGACAGGGGGGATCACGAGCAGTACTTC.

In DNA, the CDR3 is TGTGCCAGCAGCTCCATGGGGGGGACGAACTATGGCTACACCTTC. It translates to CASSSMGGTNYGYTF. The gene calls are TRBV7-9 and TRBJ1-2; the D gene is possibly TRBD1 (5 bases). Between the trimmed V and J ends, which lost 4 bases and 2 bases, there was a span of 14 bases. The CDR3 has 15 amino acids. Germline assignment: CDR1 SEHNR and CDR2 FQNEAQ (reference sequence).

J is TRBJ1-1 and V is TRBV7-9; TRBD1 matches 9 bases. Germline loops: CDR1 SEHNR, CDR2 FQNEAQ (reference sequence). The CDR3 sequence is 14 residues long. V gave up 2 bases and J gave up 7 bases; unmatched junction bases: 5. CDR3 region: CASSLTGGGDEAFF. The CDR3 DNA sequence: TGTGCCAGCAGCTTAACAGGGGGCGGAGATGAAGCTTTCTTT.

The J gene is TRBJ2-1, the V gene TRBV27, with D possibly being TRBD2 (5 bases). V was shortened by 6 bases and J by 0 bases, with 12 bases between the two germline ends. Germline CDR1 MNHEY, CDR2 SMNVEV (reference sequence). There are 15 residues in the CDR3. The CDR3 loop reads CASRDFLASYNEQFF. CDR3 DNA: TGTGCCAGCAGGGACTTTCTAGCCTCCTACAATGAGCAGTTCTTC.

V is TRBV6-2 or TRBV6-3 and J is TRBJ2-1, with 7 bases aligning to TRBD2. Trimming at V came to 2 bases and at J to 5 bases, leaving 3 bases not matched to a gene. The germline V gene encodes CDR1 MNHEY and CDR2 SVGEGT. The CDR3 contains 14 residues. The DNA of the CDR3 is TGTGCCAGCAGTTACGTTGCGGGAGACAATGAGCAGTTCTTC. The encoded protein is CASSYVAGDNEQFF.

This clonotype has a handful of counts. The chain links TRBV12-3 or TRBV12-4 to TRBJ1-2; the match to TRBD1 covers 9 bases. There are 12 residues in the CDR3. After removal of 6 bases from V and 4 bases from J, the junction contained 0 bases not matched to a gene. CDR3 sequence reads: CASRGQGYGYTF. CDR3 bases: TGTGCCAGCAGGGGACAGGGCTATGGCTACACCTTC.

The table lists this clonotype with a few counts. The CDR3 DNA is TGTGCCAGCAGCTTAAATGGGGGGCGGGATGGCTACACCTTC. As protein: CASSLNGGRDGYTF. This chain joins TRBV7-2 and TRBJ1-2, with D possibly TRBD1 on 6 matching bases. This CDR3 has 14 residues. Between the trimmed V and J ends, which lost 2 bases and 6 bases, there was a span of 13 bases. Germline CDR1 and CDR2: SGHTA and FQGNSA.

This clonotype was seen more than once but under ten times. Here the CDR3 reads CASTTGQYQPQHF. CDR3 DNA: TGTGCCAGCACCACGGGACAGTATCAGCCCCAGCATTTT. The chain links TRBV11-2 to TRBJ1-5; 7 nucleotides line up with TRBD1. The CDR3 runs to 13 residues. From germline, CDR1 is SGHAT and CDR2 FQNNGV. J gave up 5 bases and V 7 bases, and 5 bases lay outside the gene matches.

Only a few counts were recorded for this clonotype. The chain links TRBV7-2 to TRBJ2-7; unclear D gene. Trimming shortened V by 5 bases and J by 3 bases, and 14 bases separated the two germline ends. Germline V gene lookup returns CDR1 SGHTA and CDR2 FQGNSA. CDR3 length: 14 residues. The CDR3 DNA sequence: TGTGCCAGCAGCCCTAGGGCAGGAAACTACGAGCAGTACTTC. Protein sequence: CASSPRAGNYEQYF.

This clonotype came up a few times. This chain uses TRBV12-3 or TRBV12-4 with TRBJ2-5; D is perhaps TRBD1 or TRBD2 (6 bases each). The germline V and J ends were trimmed by 5 bases and 4 bases, with 11 bases remaining between them. This CDR3 spans 13 amino acids. The CDR3 region is CASSGGGVETQYF. In nucleotides, the CDR3 is TGTGCCAGCAGTGGGGGCGGGGTAGAGACCCAGTACTTC.